Listed below are T cell receptor beta chains from one sample, sequenced in a study of shared clonotypes between healthy human individuals. Sequenced by immunoSEQ multiplex PCR; TCRdb stores in-frame clones only, minus some. Among 550,000 to 750,000 clones listed, less than 97% were seen once. Sequencing used naive CD8+ T cells sorted from blood. These receptors were obtained from a woman between 25 and 40 years old in good health. Each CDR3 is given with its conserved first and last residue. The order of the fields is D gene, V gene, clone size, J gene, CDR3 protein, CDR3 DNA. D genes are given only for firm matches. Clone size is given for some rows only: seen once, a few or many times, or a class if the clone is expanded.

D gene: -; V gene: TRBV23-1; clone size: -; J gene: TRBJ2-7; CDR3 protein: CASSQPGHSYFSSYEQYF; CDR3 DNA: TGCGCCAGCAGTCAACCGGGACATTCCTATTTTAGCTCCTACGAGCAGTACTTC
D gene: -; V gene: TRBV27; clone size: once; J gene: TRBJ2-1; CDR3 protein: CASRPGPQGGQFF; CDR3 DNA: TGTGCCAGCAGGCCGGGACCCCAAGGAGGGCAGTTCTTC
D gene: TRBD2; V gene: TRBV9; clone size: -; J gene: TRBJ2-7; CDR3 protein: CASSVVPAGINEQYF; CDR3 DNA: TGTGCCAGCAGCGTAGTCCCAGCGGGAATCAACGAGCAGTACTTC
D gene: -; V gene: TRBV7-9; clone size: -; J gene: TRBJ2-2; CDR3 protein: CASSSTDSNTGELFF; CDR3 DNA: TGTGCCAGCAGCTCTACGGACTCGAACACCGGGGAGCTGTTTTTT
D gene: -; V gene: TRBV4-1; clone size: -; J gene: TRBJ1-2; CDR3 protein: CASSQKAGEEGYGYTF; CDR3 DNA: TGCGCCAGCAGCCAAAAGGCGGGCGAGGAGGGCTATGGCTACACCTTC
D gene: -; V gene: TRBV28; clone size: -; J gene: TRBJ2-5; CDR3 protein: CASVGSRTTGYQETQYF; CDR3 DNA: TGTGCCAGCGTTGGGAGTCGAACCACAGGGTACCAAGAGACCCAGTACTTC
D gene: TRBD1; V gene: TRBV19; clone size: -; J gene: TRBJ1-1; CDR3 protein: CASSLSVQGAVTEAFF; CDR3 DNA: TGTGCCAGTAGTCTCAGTGTGCAGGGGGCAGTTACTGAAGCTTTCTTT
D gene: TRBD1; V gene: TRBV13; clone size: -; J gene: TRBJ2-2; CDR3 protein: CASSFQGAVAGELFF; CDR3 DNA: TGTGCCAGCAGCTTCCAGGGGGCGGTTGCCGGGGAGCTGTTTTTT
D gene: -; V gene: TRBV25-1; clone size: few; J gene: TRBJ2-1; CDR3 protein: CASSASTTSNEQFF; CDR3 DNA: TGTGCCAGCAGTGCCTCGACTACAAGCAATGAGCAGTTCTTC
D gene: TRBD1; V gene: TRBV5-1; clone size: -; J gene: TRBJ2-7; CDR3 protein: CASSWDRNTEQYF; CDR3 DNA: TGCGCCAGCAGCTGGGACAGGAATACCGAGCAGTACTTC
D gene: TRBD2; V gene: TRBV11-2; clone size: -; J gene: TRBJ2-7; CDR3 protein: CASSLGGGGSGEQYF; CDR3 DNA: TGTGCCAGCAGCTTAGGGGGCGGGGGATCGGGCGAGCAGTACTTC
D gene: TRBD2; V gene: TRBV28; clone size: once; J gene: TRBJ2-1; CDR3 protein: CASSSPTSGSYNEQFF; CDR3 DNA: TGTGCCAGCAGTTCCCCGACTAGCGGCTCCTACAATGAGCAGTTCTTC
D gene: -; V gene: TRBV19; clone size: once; J gene: TRBJ1-1; CDR3 protein: CASSIGAGLRTEAFF; CDR3 DNA: TGTGCCAGTAGTATAGGAGCAGGGTTGAGGACTGAAGCTTTCTTT